These T cell receptor beta chains were read from a single sample in a study of T cell responses to AZD1222 COVID-19 vaccine. Sequencing was performed with immunoSEQ multiplex PCR; in TCRdb, only in-frame clones are kept and a portion is missing. The table records 95,000 to 150,000 clones, around 83% of them present only once. Material: peripheral blood, obtained 28 days after the second AZD1222 dose. These receptors all come from an adult who received the AZD1222 COVID-19 vaccine. CDR3s include the opening cysteine and the closing phenylalanine or tryptophan. A D gene is named only where the DNA matches it firmly. Size values are once, few and many counts, or a class for expanded clones, and some rows have none.

D gene	clone size	J gene	V gene	CDR3 protein	CDR3 DNA
-	-	TRBJ2-2	TRBV5-4	CATSWGANTGELFF	TGTGCCACAAGTTGGGGCGCGAACACCGGGGAGCTGTTTTTT
TRBD1	once	TRBJ2-3	TRBV6-5	CASSPTGVFTDTQYF	TGTGCCAGCAGCCCGACAGGGGTCTTCACAGATACGCAGTATTTT
TRBD1	-	TRBJ1-2	TRBV19	CASSRGDRGHNGYTF	TGTGCCAGTAGTCGAGGGGACAGGGGGCACAATGGCTACACCTTC
-	once	TRBJ2-1	TRBV5-6	CASSLNPDYNEQFF	TGTGCCAGCAGCTTGAATCCGGACTACAATGAGCAGTTCTTC
-	-	TRBJ1-1	TRBV5-1	CASSLTANTEAFF	TGCGCCAGCAGCTTGACAGCTAACACTGAAGCTTTCTTT
-	-	TRBJ2-2	TRBV21-1	CASTAPRGSPNTGELFF	TGTGCCAGCACCGCCCCCAGGGGCTCGCCCAACACCGGGGAGCTGTTTTTT
TRBD1	once	TRBJ1-2	TRBV7-9	CASSLGQGFYGYTF	TGTGCCAGCAGCCTGGGACAGGGCTTCTATGGCTACACCTTC
-	-	TRBJ2-3	TRBV19	CASSIGSEDTQYF	TGTGCCAGTAGTATAGGGTCTGAAGATACGCAGTATTTT
TRBD2	once	TRBJ2-2	TRBV7-2	CASSRGLAVGELFF	TGTGCCAGCAGCCGTGGACTAGCTGTCGGGGAGCTGTTTTTT
-	-	TRBJ2-3	TRBV7-2	CASSFLLSTDTQYF	TGTGCCAGCAGCTTCCTACTGAGCACAGATACGCAGTATTTT
-	-	TRBJ2-3	TRBV29-1	CSVSFGLDTQYF	TGCAGCGTTTCCTTTGGCCTCGATACGCAGTATTTT
-	-	TRBJ1-5	TRBV2	CASSESAPSPQHF	TGTGCCAGCAGTGAGTCAGCCCCCTCGCCCCAGCATTTT
TRBD1	-	TRBJ1-1	TRBV7-9	CASSYTQGAYTEAFF	TGTGCCAGCAGCTACACACAGGGGGCGTACACTGAAGCTTTCTTT
-	-	TRBJ1-4	TRBV4-1	CASSQDPRRMANEKLFF	TGCGCCAGCAGCCAAGATCCCCGGAGGATGGCTAATGAAAAACTGTTTTTT
-	-	TRBJ1-3	TRBV7-2	CASSFSNSGNTIYF	TGTGCCAGCAGCTTTTCCAACTCTGGAAACACCATATATTTT
-	-	TRBJ1-2	TRBV3-1/TRBV3-2	CASSLSDTANYGYTF	TGTGCCAGCAGCCTATCAGACACCGCTAACTATGGCTACACCTTC
-	few	TRBJ1-3	TRBV7-8	CASSLGDAASSGNTIYF	TGTGCCAGCAGCTTAGGGGACGCGGCATCCTCTGGAAACACCATATATTTT
-	-	TRBJ2-5	TRBV9	CASSVREETQYF	TGTGCCAGCAGCGTCAGGGAAGAGACCCAGTACTTC
-	-	TRBJ1-1	TRBV5-1	CASSLVGGNTEAFF	TGCGCCAGCAGCTTGGTGGGCGGCAACACTGAAGCTTTCTTT
-	-	TRBJ2-7	TRBV19	CASSADERVYEQYF	TGTGCCAGTAGTGCCGATGAAAGGGTTTACGAGCAGTACTTC
-	few	TRBJ2-6	TRBV28	CASRTTPSSGANVLTF	TGTGCCAGCAGAACGACACCCAGCTCTGGGGCCAACGTCCTGACTTTC
-	-	TRBJ1-4	TRBV11-2	CASSLGVGTVDEKLFF	TGTGCCAGCAGCTTAGGCGTCGGGACCGTCGATGAAAAACTGTTTTTT
TRBD1	-	TRBJ1-5	TRBV19	CASEPRDRNSNQPQHF	TGTGCCAGTGAGCCTCGGGACAGAAATAGCAATCAGCCCCAGCATTTT
-	-	TRBJ2-1	TRBV9	CASSVGRNYNEQFF	TGTGCCAGCAGCGTAGGCCGAAACTACAATGAGCAGTTCTTC
-	-	TRBJ2-1	TRBV11-3	CASSPPITGRNSEQFF	TGTGCCAGCAGCCCCCCGATAACCGGGAGAAATAGTGAGCAGTTCTTC
-	-	TRBJ2-3	TRBV10-3	CAIKGVVGTDTQYF	TGTGCCATCAAAGGGGTTGTCGGCACAGATACGCAGTATTTT
-	-	TRBJ1-4	TRBV5-1	CASSSDGVYEKLFF	TGCGCCAGCAGCTCTGACGGGGTCTATGAAAAACTGTTTTTT
-	-	TRBJ2-1	TRBV4-1	CASSQEGLVLSEQFF	TGCGCCAGCAGCCAAGAAGGGTTAGTTCTAAGTGAGCAGTTCTTC
-	-	TRBJ1-6	TRBV6-1	CASSESPNSPLHF	TGTGCCAGCAGTGAAAGCCCCAATTCACCCCTCCACTTT
-	-	TRBJ2-1	TRBV24-1	CATSAHLGGARGNNEQFF	TGTGCCACCAGTGCCCACCTAGGGGGGGCACGGGGGAACAATGAGCAGTTCTTC
-	-	TRBJ2-3	TRBV7-3	CASSHGNSAGDTQYF	TGTGCCAGCAGCCACGGAAATAGCGCAGGTGATACGCAGTATTTT
TRBD1	-	TRBJ2-2	TRBV5-1	CASSSYRGANTGELFF	TGCGCCAGCAGCTCATACAGGGGGGCGAACACCGGGGAGCTGTTTTTT